The 26 T cell receptor beta chains given below trace back to one sample, sequenced in a study of regulatory T cells in long-lasting Graves disease. Assembly of TCR beta libraries relied on iRepertoire HTBI primers together with Arm-PCR of CDR3 regions. TCRdb redid the calling of the multiplex PCR reads with MiXCR, one entry per CDR3 protein. Found here are about 530,000 distinct CDR3 sequences, more than 15% of them singletons; the top ten hold more than 20%. Time point given: newly diagnosed GD, antithyroid drugs for less than 3 months. The TCR library was prepared using RNA isolated from PBMCs. This sample was also put to use in a study of T cells in Graves' hyperthyroidism and ophthalmopathy.

The sample consisted of peripheral blood mononuclear cells (PBMCs), taken at new diagnosis, from a patient treated with antithyroid drugs. Receptors were obtained from a woman aged 35 to 60 with Graves disease.

This clonotype has a handful of counts. The chain uses TRBV2 and TRBJ1-3; D perhaps matches TRBD1 (6 bases). Germline CDR1 is SNHLY and CDR2 is FYNNEI. This CDR3 contains 16 residues. The ends were cut back, 3 bases at V and 0 bases at J, with 12 bases in the middle. The CDR3 spells CASSEWGAYSGNTIYF. The CDR3 coding sequence is TGTGCCAGCAGTGAGTGGGGGGCGTACTCTGGAAACACCATATATTTT.

This clonotype has just a few counts. The rearrangement uses TRBV13 and TRBJ2-1; D may be TRBD2 (5 bases). Trimming removed 2 bases at V and 0 bases at J, with 20 bases between. CDR1 is PRHDT and CDR2 is FYEKMQ in the germline V gene (reference sequence). This CDR3 is 19 amino acids long. CDR3 DNA: TGTGCCAGCAGCTTATACCAGCGAGTCGCAGGAGGCTCCTACAATGAGCAGTTCTTC. Protein: CASSLYQRVAGGSYNEQFF. The variable domain in full, completed from reference TRBV13 and TRBJ2-1, reads AAGVIQSPRHLIKEKRETATLKCYPIPRHDTVYWYQQGPGQDPQFLISFYEKMQSDKGSIPDRFSAQQFSDYHSELNMSSLELGDSALYFCASSLYQRVAGGSYNEQFFGPGTRLTVL.

This clonotype was found a few times. V usage is TRBV28 and J usage is TRBJ1-5, with D perhaps TRBD1 (5 bases). V was trimmed by 8 bases and J by 1 base, leaving 18 bases between them. Germline assignment: CDR1 MDHEN and CDR2 SYDVKM. The CDR3 contains 16 residues. CDR3: CASHPGGGWSNQPQHF. The CDR3 DNA reads TGTGCCAGCCATCCGGGCGGGGGTTGGAGCAATCAGCCCCAGCATTTT.

The J gene is TRBJ1-5, the V gene TRBV19; maybe TRBD1 (5 bases). CDR3 length: 19 residues. With 3 bases removed from V and 5 bases from J, the gap between germline ends came to 26 bases. Germline V gives CDR1 LNHDA, CDR2 SQIVND (reference sequence). This CDR3 is CASSIPRDGRDWEDQPQHF. In DNA, the CDR3 is TGTGCCAGTAGTATCCCCCGGGACGGCCGAGACTGGGAAGATCAGCCCCAGCATTTT.

This clonotype occurred many times. The chain uses TRBV3-1 and TRBJ1-4; D gene unclear. In germline, CDR1 is LGHDT, CDR2 YNNKEL (reference sequence). This CDR3 region has 10 residues. Trimming took 5 bases from V and 8 from J, leaving 3 bases between them. Here the CDR3 reads CASSWEKLFF. CDR3 in DNA: TGTGCCAGCAGCTGGGAAAAACTGTTTTTT.

This clonotype was recorded at least ten times. The chain recombines TRBV20-1 with TRBJ2-2; possibly TRBD1 for D (5 bases). The germline gives CDR1 DFQATT, CDR2 SNEGSKA (reference sequence). V was pared by 3 bases and J by 7 bases, with 15 bases between. This CDR3 has 14 amino acids. CDR3 loop: CSARRQGKNGELFF. In nucleotides, the CDR3 is TGCAGTGCTAGGAGGCAGGGAAAGAACGGGGAGCTGTTTTTT.

This clonotype was seen many times. The chain recombines TRBV27 with TRBJ1-2; a weak D match, TRBD1 (6 bases). The V gene lost 8 bases and the J gene lost 7 bases, with 17 bases spanning the gap. The CDR3 extends over 13 amino acids. From germline, CDR1 is MNHEY and CDR2 SMNVEV (reference sequence). This CDR3 is CASGSGGLSGYTF. CDR3 in DNA: TGTGCCAGCGGTTCGGGGGGGCTATCTGGCTACACCTTC.

This clonotype was counted a few times. The chain couples TRBV12-3 or TRBV12-4 to TRBJ2-1; 12 bases fit TRBD2. CDR3 length equals 14 residues. The junction had 3 bases not matched to a gene; V was cut back by 7 bases and J by 5 bases. The CDR3 loop is CASKTSGGHNEQFF. In DNA, the CDR3 is TGTGCCAGCAAGACTAGCGGGGGCCACAATGAGCAGTTCTTC.

This clonotype was seen more than once but under ten times. The V call is TRBV4-1, the J call TRBJ2-5; 7 bases are shared with TRBD2. The CDR3 runs 15 residues. The V and J ends lost 5 bases and 0 bases, in that order; junction bases with no gene match: 6. Per the germline V gene, CDR1 is MGHRA and CDR2 is YSYEKL. CDR3 DNA: TGCGCCAGCAGCAGGGGAGGGGCCCACCAAGAGACCCAGTACTTC. It translates to CASSRGGAHQETQYF.

This chain joins TRBV20-1 and TRBJ2-2; 9 bases agree with TRBD1. With 6 bases clipped from V and 3 bases from J, the junction kept 5 bases outside the gene matches. CDR1 and CDR2 from the germline V gene are DFQATT and SNEGSKA (reference sequence). The CDR3 loop spans 14 amino acids. CDR3 bases: TGCAGTGCCCACAGGGGGCGGTACACCGGGGAGCTGTTTTTT. It translates to CSAHRGRYTGELFF.

This clonotype was detected a few times. The chain recombines TRBV7-8 with TRBJ1-5, with D perhaps TRBD1 (5 bases). The CDR3 is 14 amino acids. Germline loops: CDR1 SGHVS, CDR2 FQNEAQ. V gave up 7 bases and J gave up 5 bases, with 15 bases separating them. CDR3 amino acids: CASTRGGDHQPQHF. For the CDR3, the DNA is TGTGCCAGCACCCGCGGGGGGGACCATCAGCCCCAGCATTTT.

The chain uses TRBV30 and TRBJ2-7; 10 bases fit TRBD2. Germline-derived CDR1 and CDR2 are GTSNPN and SVGIG (reference sequence). The CDR3 runs to 14 residues. With V trimmed by 4 bases and J by 7 bases, 10 bases remained unmatched. The CDR3 DNA reads as TGTGCCTGGACTCTAGCGGGGGCCCTCAATGAGCAGTACTTC. Its protein product is CAWTLAGALNEQYF.

This clonotype came up a few times. The chain carries TRBV19 and TRBJ1-5, with a possible D match to TRBD1 (5 bases). CDR1 is LNHDA, CDR2 SQIVND, per germline (reference sequence). The V gene lost 10 bases and the J gene lost 3 bases, with 16 bases spanning the gap. This CDR3 region has 14 residues. This CDR3 is CATRDSAFNQPQHF. In DNA, the CDR3 is TGTGCCACCAGGGACTCTGCCTTCAATCAGCCCCAGCATTTT.

This clonotype came up a few times. The genes are TRBV11-2 and TRBJ2-4; 9 bases are a match to TRBD1. This CDR3 has 13 amino acids. CDR1 and CDR2 from the germline V gene are SGHAT and FQNNGV. The junction had 8 bases not matched to a gene; V was cut back by 5 bases and J by 12 bases. The CDR3 here is CASSPTGQGTQYF. In nucleotides, the CDR3 is TGTGCCAGCAGCCCCACGGGACAGGGCACTCAGTACTTC.

This clonotype occurred many times. This rearrangement joins TRBV3-1 to TRBJ2-1; D is possibly TRBD2 (6 bases). The CDR3 totals 14 residues. V gave up 0 bases and J gave up 10 bases, with 13 bases separating them. Germline loops: CDR1 LGHDT, CDR2 YNNKEL (reference sequence). CDR3 loop: CASSQDTSTWEQFF. The CDR3 DNA is TGTGCCAGCAGCCAAGATACTAGCACATGGGAGCAGTTCTTC.

Details on this clonotype: This clone may be a read error of a much larger clone one base away. This chain connects TRBV6-2 or TRBV6-3 to TRBJ1-5; no reliable D call. CDR3 size: 15 residues. Germline values: CDR1 MNHEY, CDR2 SVGEGT. Trimming took 8 bases from V and 1 from J, leaving 15 bases between them. The CDR3 DNA sequence: TGTGCCAGCGGACCCCGACGGATGAGCAATCAGCCCCAGCATTTT. Residues: CASGPRRMSNQPQHF.

As for this clonotype: A read error may explain this, as a much larger clone is one base away. CDR3 DNA sequence: TGTGCCAGCACTCTGCCCCAGAACACCGGGCAGCTGTTTTTT. Translation gives CASTLPQNTGQLFF. The chain links TRBV7-9 to TRBJ2-2; D uncertain. The CDR3 runs 14 residues. Per germline, CDR1 SEHNR and CDR2 FQNEAQ (reference sequence).

A note on this clonotype: A read error may explain this, as a much larger clone is one base away. This chain connects TRBV20-1 to TRBJ2-7, with 16 bases identical to TRBD2. Trimming at V came to 6 bases and at J to 6 bases, leaving 2 bases not matched to a gene. Germline values: CDR1 DFQATT, CDR2 SNEGSKA (reference sequence). This CDR3 contains 13 residues. The CDR3 reads CSAGLAGGPEQYF. The CDR3 DNA sequence: TGCAGTGCGGGACTAGCGGGGGGGCCCGAGCAGTACTTC.

This clonotype was seen ten or more times. This sequence joins TRBV3-1 and TRBJ2-7; D might be TRBD1 (6 bases). Germline lookup yields CDR1 LGHDT and CDR2 YNNKEL (reference sequence). The CDR3 has 15 residues. Trimming took off 1 base at V and 2 bases at J, with 12 bases between the two ends. The CDR3 bases are TGTGCCAGCAGCCAAGTATCGGACAGCACCTACGAGCAGTACTTC. It encodes CASSQVSDSTYEQYF.

This clonotype was found a few times. V usage is TRBV7-9 and J usage is TRBJ1-2; tentative D call: TRBD1 (6 bases). V lost 5 bases and J 6 bases, leaving 22 bases between the germline ends. CDR3 size: 16 residues. In germline, CDR1 is SEHNR, CDR2 FQNEAQ (reference sequence). CDR3 in DNA: TGTGCCAGCAGCGTGGGGGCTCAAATGCTCGAAAATGGCTACACCTTC. It is translated as CASSVGAQMLENGYTF.

The chain joins TRBV19 to TRBJ1-5; unclear D gene. Looked up from germline, CDR1 is LNHDA and CDR2 is SQIVND (reference sequence). V gave up 3 bases and J gave up 6 bases, with 12 bases separating them. The CDR3 covers 14 residues. The CDR3 region has the DNA TGTGCCAGTAGTATTAGGCAGGATCTTCAGCCCCAGCATTTT. Protein sequence: CASSIRQDLQPQHF.

This clonotype occurred a few times. The V and J genes are TRBV19 and TRBJ1-1; 7 bases are a match to TRBD1. Germline-derived CDR1 and CDR2 are LNHDA and SQIVND (reference sequence). The trim removed 4 bases at V and 3 bases at J, leaving 5 bases unmatched. The length of the CDR3 is 14 residues. CDR3 amino acids: CASSTGRGYTEAFF. The CDR3 bases are TGTGCCAGTAGTACGGGCAGGGGGTACACTGAAGCTTTCTTT.

This clonotype has ten or more counts. This chain joins TRBV20-1 and TRBJ2-3, with 7 bases matching TRBD2. Unmatched junction bases numbered 2, after V lost 3 bases and J lost 5 bases. This CDR3 is built from 12 residues. CDR1 and CDR2 (germline): DFQATT, SNEGSKA (reference sequence). The CDR3 DNA is TGCAGTGCTAGCGCGGGGGTAGATACGCAGTATTTT. Protein product: CSASAGVDTQYF.

This clonotype was seen more than once but under ten times. One base away lies a much larger clone, so this may be a sequencing read error. The chain has TRBV11-1 and TRBJ2-7; D not certain. V lost 5 bases, J lost 7 bases, and 12 bases lay in between. The CDR3 consists of 12 residues. Per germline, CDR1 SGHAT and CDR2 FQDESV (reference sequence). CDR3 region: CASSLYNREQYF. The CDR3 DNA reads as TGTGCCAGCAGCCTCTACAACCGGGAGCAGTACTTC.

V usage is TRBV18 and J usage is TRBJ1-6, with TRBD1 as a possible D gene (6 bases). The germline gives CDR1 KGHSH, CDR2 LQKENI. The CDR3 is 15 amino acids. V lost 4 bases and J lost 7, with 14 bases in between. The CDR3 is CASSRGDIKNSPLHF. The CDR3 coding sequence is TGTGCCAGCTCACGGGGGGACATAAAAAATTCACCCCTCCACTTT. The variable domain in full, completed from reference TRBV18 and TRBJ1-6, reads NAGVMQNPRHLVRRRGQEARLRCSPMKGHSHVYWYRQLPEEGLKFMVYLQKENIIDESGMPKERFSAEFPKEGPSILRIQQVVRGDSAAYFCASSRGDIKNSPLHFGNGTRLTVT.

A remark on this clonotype: It may be a read error: a sequence one base away is much more abundant. The chain has TRBV20-1 and TRBJ1-4, with a possible D match to TRBD1 (5 bases). The CDR3 runs to 13 residues. Germline V lookup: CDR1 DFQATT, CDR2 SNEGSKA (reference sequence). Deletions cut 7 bases from V and 5 bases from J, with 14 bases between. CDR3 bases: TGCAGTGTAGAGGGGCGGACAAATGAAAAACTGTTTTTT. Translation gives CSVEGRTNEKLFF.